These T cell receptor beta chains were read from a single sample in a study of blood T cell repertoires in COVID-19. Profiled with immunoSEQ multiplex PCR; TCRdb holds only in-frame clones, not every one. The profile covers about 64,000 clones, with roughly 76% appearing a single time and less than 6% taken by the ten largest. The sequenced material came from peripheral blood. Source of these receptors: a human donor in a cohort sampled during active COVID-19. CDR3s include the opening cysteine and the closing phenylalanine or tryptophan. Fields, in order: clone size, D gene, J gene, V gene, CDR3 protein, CDR3 DNA. D genes are given only for firm matches. Size is stated for part of the rows, as once, few or many counts, or as a class when the clone is expanded.

clone_size: few
d_call: .
j_call: TRBJ1-2
v_call: TRBV14
cdr3_aa: CASSPTDTIGGYTF
cdr3_nt: TGTGCCAGCAGCCCAACGGACACCATTGGTGGCTACACCTTC

clone_size: .
d_call: .
j_call: TRBJ1-2
v_call: TRBV30
cdr3_aa: CAWTTPQGRRGGYTF
cdr3_nt: TGTGCCTGGACCACACCCCAGGGGCGACGTGGTGGCTACACCTTC

clone_size: .
d_call: TRBD1
j_call: TRBJ2-7
v_call: TRBV19
cdr3_aa: CASSSLTGGIEQYF
cdr3_nt: TGTGCCAGTAGTAGCCTCACAGGGGGCATCGAGCAGTACTTC

clone_size: .
d_call: TRBD1
j_call: TRBJ2-7
v_call: TRBV6-6
cdr3_aa: CASSRQGPYEQYF
cdr3_nt: TGTGCCAGCAGCAGACAGGGGCCCTACGAGCAGTACTTC

clone_size: few
d_call: .
j_call: TRBJ1-2
v_call: TRBV30
cdr3_aa: CAWRGGNYGYTF
cdr3_nt: TGTGCCTGGAGGGGGGGAAACTATGGCTACACCTTC

clone_size: .
d_call: .
j_call: TRBJ1-2
v_call: TRBV18
cdr3_aa: CASFTDPNYGYTF
cdr3_nt: TGTGCCAGCTTTACAGACCCTAACTATGGCTACACCTTC

clone_size: .
d_call: TRBD2
j_call: TRBJ2-7
v_call: TRBV10-1
cdr3_aa: CASSEPGGGIYEQYF
cdr3_nt: TGCGCCAGCAGTGAACCTGGCGGGGGGATCTACGAGCAGTACTTC

clone_size: few
d_call: TRBD2
j_call: TRBJ2-7
v_call: TRBV11-2
cdr3_aa: CASSLEAGGASEQYF
cdr3_nt: TGTGCCAGCAGCTTAGAGGCCGGGGGGGCGTCTGAGCAGTACTTC

clone_size: .
d_call: TRBD1
j_call: TRBJ2-1
v_call: TRBV7-2
cdr3_aa: CASSLAHAKGAGYNEQFF
cdr3_nt: TGTGCCAGCAGCTTAGCGCACGCGAAGGGGGCGGGCTACAATGAGCAGTTCTTC

clone_size: .
d_call: TRBD1
j_call: TRBJ2-3
v_call: TRBV5-8
cdr3_aa: CASSFGTVTTDTQYF
cdr3_nt: TGTGCCAGCAGCTTTGGGACAGTTACCACAGATACGCAGTATTTT

clone_size: .
d_call: TRBD2
j_call: TRBJ2-1
v_call: TRBV7-9
cdr3_aa: CASRGAGAAYNEQFF
cdr3_nt: TGTGCCAGCAGGGGAGCGGGGGCAGCCTACAATGAGCAGTTCTTC

clone_size: .
d_call: .
j_call: TRBJ1-1
v_call: TRBV2
cdr3_aa: CASSEGYGNTEAFF
cdr3_nt: TGTGCCAGCAGTGAAGGGTACGGGAACACTGAAGCTTTCTTT

clone_size: .
d_call: TRBD1
j_call: TRBJ1-1
v_call: TRBV19
cdr3_aa: CASSGTGYTTEAFF
cdr3_nt: TGTGCCAGTAGTGGGACAGGGTATACCACTGAAGCTTTCTTT

clone_size: .
d_call: .
j_call: TRBJ2-3
v_call: TRBV6-2/TRBV6-3
cdr3_aa: CASSYSRLRGADTQYF
cdr3_nt: TGTGCCAGCAGTTACTCGCGACTCCGGGGAGCAGATACGCAGTATTTT

clone_size: .
d_call: TRBD2
j_call: TRBJ2-2
v_call: TRBV9
cdr3_aa: CASSVELGLAGTGELFF
cdr3_nt: TGTGCCAGCAGCGTCGAGCTGGGACTAGCGGGTACCGGGGAGCTGTTTTTT

clone_size: .
d_call: TRBD1
j_call: TRBJ2-7
v_call: TRBV24-1
cdr3_aa: CATSDLLRVQGKPYEQYF
cdr3_nt: TGTGCCACCAGTGATTTGCTACGGGTACAGGGGAAGCCCTACGAGCAGTACTTC

clone_size: .
d_call: .
j_call: TRBJ2-7
v_call: TRBV6-6
cdr3_aa: CASSYGPGYEQYF
cdr3_nt: TGTGCCAGCAGTTACGGTCCGGGATACGAGCAGTACTTC

clone_size: .
d_call: .
j_call: TRBJ2-7
v_call: TRBV9
cdr3_aa: CASSVGGGDYEQYF
cdr3_nt: TGTGCCAGCAGCGTAGGGGGGGGCGACTACGAGCAGTACTTC

clone_size: .
d_call: TRBD1
j_call: TRBJ2-1
v_call: TRBV19
cdr3_aa: CASSPTGTGSRGQFF
cdr3_nt: TGTGCCAGTAGCCCCACCGGGACAGGGAGTCGTGGGCAGTTCTTC

clone_size: .
d_call: TRBD2
j_call: TRBJ2-1
v_call: TRBV5-1
cdr3_aa: CASSVRSGTSGGSYNEQFF
cdr3_nt: TGCGCCAGCAGCGTCCGCTCCGGGACTAGCGGGGGATCCTACAATGAGCAGTTCTTC

clone_size: .
d_call: TRBD1
j_call: TRBJ2-7
v_call: TRBV28
cdr3_aa: CASSAIQGRYGEQYF
cdr3_nt: TGTGCCAGCAGTGCGATACAGGGGCGGTACGGCGAGCAGTACTTC

clone_size: .
d_call: .
j_call: TRBJ2-1
v_call: TRBV11-2
cdr3_aa: CASSGLLSSYNEQFF
cdr3_nt: TGTGCCAGCAGCGGACTGCTGAGCTCCTACAATGAGCAGTTCTTC

clone_size: .
d_call: TRBD1
j_call: TRBJ1-5
v_call: TRBV15
cdr3_aa: CATNRGGNQPQHF
cdr3_nt: TGTGCCACCAACAGGGGGGGAAATCAGCCCCAGCATTTT

clone_size: .
d_call: TRBD1
j_call: TRBJ1-1
v_call: TRBV2
cdr3_aa: CASSDRGRNTEAFF
cdr3_nt: TGTGCCAGCAGTGACAGGGGGAGGAACACTGAAGCTTTCTTT

clone_size: .
d_call: TRBD1
j_call: TRBJ2-7
v_call: TRBV6-5
cdr3_aa: CASSYSGTGPYEQYF
cdr3_nt: TGTGCCAGCAGTTACTCCGGGACAGGGCCTTACGAGCAGTACTTC

clone_size: .
d_call: TRBD1
j_call: TRBJ1-1
v_call: TRBV5-8
cdr3_aa: CASSLSGGRNTEAFF
cdr3_nt: TGTGCCAGCAGCTTGTCAGGGGGGAGAAACACTGAAGCTTTCTTT

clone_size: few
d_call: TRBD1
j_call: TRBJ2-5
v_call: TRBV5-1
cdr3_aa: CASSLTTGGEQETQYF
cdr3_nt: TGCGCCAGCAGCTTGACGACAGGGGGCGAACAAGAGACCCAGTACTTC

clone_size: .
d_call: TRBD1
j_call: TRBJ1-2
v_call: TRBV19
cdr3_aa: CASNLLGQGYGYTF
cdr3_nt: TGTGCCAGTAATCTCCTGGGACAGGGCTATGGCTACACCTTC

clone_size: .
d_call: .
j_call: TRBJ2-5
v_call: TRBV30
cdr3_aa: CAWNSQRTSTPTQYF
cdr3_nt: TGTGCCTGGAATAGCCAACGAACTTCCACGCCGACCCAGTACTTC

clone_size: .
d_call: TRBD1
j_call: TRBJ1-1
v_call: TRBV6-5
cdr3_aa: CASSYFRGQGATEAFF
cdr3_nt: TGTGCCAGCAGTTACTTTCGAGGACAGGGGGCAACTGAAGCTTTCTTT

clone_size: .
d_call: TRBD2
j_call: TRBJ2-5
v_call: TRBV5-1
cdr3_aa: CASSLLGDYQETQYF
cdr3_nt: TGCGCCAGCAGCCTGCTTGGGGACTATCAAGAGACCCAGTACTTC

clone_size: few
d_call: .
j_call: TRBJ1-2
v_call: TRBV6-5
cdr3_aa: CASSTRGDYGYTF
cdr3_nt: TGTGCCAGCAGTACCCGAGGAGACTATGGCTACACCTTC

clone_size: few
d_call: TRBD2
j_call: TRBJ2-7
v_call: TRBV10-1
cdr3_aa: CASTPISGGAYEQYF
cdr3_nt: TGCGCCAGCACCCCGATTAGCGGGGGGGCCTACGAGCAGTACTTC

clone_size: .
d_call: TRBD1
j_call: TRBJ1-2
v_call: TRBV30
cdr3_aa: CAWTGDRGLGYTF
cdr3_nt: TGTGCCTGGACCGGGGACAGGGGGCTCGGCTACACCTTC

clone_size: .
d_call: .
j_call: TRBJ1-4
v_call: TRBV5-8
cdr3_aa: CASSLALTSRDEKLFF
cdr3_nt: TGTGCCAGCAGCTTGGCCCTGACGAGCCGGGATGAAAAACTGTTTTTT

clone_size: .
d_call: .
j_call: TRBJ1-1
v_call: TRBV29-1
cdr3_aa: CSVEVTAQAFF
cdr3_nt: TGCAGCGTTGAAGTGACAGCCCAAGCTTTCTTT

clone_size: .
d_call: TRBD1
j_call: TRBJ2-1
v_call: TRBV5-1
cdr3_aa: CASSATGSSYNEQFF
cdr3_nt: TGCGCCAGCAGCGCGACAGGGAGCTCCTACAATGAGCAGTTCTTC

clone_size: few
d_call: .
j_call: TRBJ1-5
v_call: TRBV21-1
cdr3_aa: CASSNRGRAGNQPQHF
cdr3_nt: TGTGCCAGCAGCAATAGAGGCAGGGCTGGCAATCAGCCCCAGCATTTT

clone_size: few
d_call: TRBD1
j_call: TRBJ1-1
v_call: TRBV10-3
cdr3_aa: CAMRQGGNTEAFF
cdr3_nt: TGTGCCATGAGACAGGGGGGGAACACTGAAGCTTTCTTT

clone_size: .
d_call: .
j_call: TRBJ2-3
v_call: TRBV7-3
cdr3_aa: CASSSGLFTDTQYF
cdr3_nt: TGTGCCAGCAGCTCGGGACTCTTCACAGATACGCAGTATTTT

clone_size: .
d_call: .
j_call: TRBJ2-1
v_call: TRBV6-2/TRBV6-3
cdr3_aa: CASSGSYNEQFF
cdr3_nt: TGTGCCAGCAGTGGCTCTTACAATGAGCAGTTCTTC

clone_size: .
d_call: TRBD1
j_call: TRBJ1-1
v_call: TRBV7-8
cdr3_aa: CASSTRQGYTEAFF
cdr3_nt: TGTGCCAGCAGCACGAGACAGGGGTACACTGAAGCTTTCTTT

clone_size: .
d_call: .
j_call: TRBJ2-5
v_call: TRBV5-1
cdr3_aa: CASSLAARGGQETQYF
cdr3_nt: TGCGCCAGCAGCTTGGCGGCTAGGGGTGGCCAAGAGACCCAGTACTTC

clone_size: .
d_call: .
j_call: TRBJ2-1
v_call: TRBV2
cdr3_aa: CASSRRQGLNEQFF
cdr3_nt: TGTGCCAGCAGTCGACGACAGGGACTCAATGAGCAGTTCTTC

clone_size: .
d_call: .
j_call: TRBJ2-2
v_call: TRBV5-4
cdr3_aa: CASSLATTGELFF
cdr3_nt: TGTGCCAGCAGCCTAGCTACCACCGGGGAGCTGTTTTTT

clone_size: .
d_call: TRBD2
j_call: TRBJ2-1
v_call: TRBV10-3
cdr3_aa: CAIRGVSGDSYNEQFF
cdr3_nt: TGTGCCATCAGAGGAGTGAGCGGGGACTCCTACAATGAGCAGTTCTTC

clone_size: .
d_call: TRBD2
j_call: TRBJ2-1
v_call: TRBV29-1
cdr3_aa: CSVDGAGGWDEQFF
cdr3_nt: TGCAGCGTTGACGGTGCGGGGGGGTGGGATGAGCAGTTCTTC

clone_size: .
d_call: TRBD1
j_call: TRBJ2-5
v_call: TRBV11-3
cdr3_aa: CASSSRDREYETQYF
cdr3_nt: TGTGCCAGCAGCTCCCGGGACAGGGAATATGAGACCCAGTACTTC

clone_size: .
d_call: .
j_call: TRBJ1-1
v_call: TRBV29-1
cdr3_aa: CSVGDTGGRTEAFF
cdr3_nt: TGCAGCGTTGGAGACACAGGAGGGAGGACTGAAGCTTTCTTT

clone_size: .
d_call: TRBD1
j_call: TRBJ1-2
v_call: TRBV29-1
cdr3_aa: CSVGGQGYYGYTF
cdr3_nt: TGCAGCGTTGGGGGACAGGGTTATTATGGCTACACCTTC

clone_size: .
d_call: TRBD1
j_call: TRBJ1-1
v_call: TRBV9
cdr3_aa: CASSAGQGEAFF
cdr3_nt: TGTGCCAGCAGCGCCGGACAGGGTGAAGCTTTCTTT

clone_size: .
d_call: TRBD2
j_call: TRBJ2-2
v_call: TRBV7-3
cdr3_aa: CASSTTGTTRPGELFF
cdr3_nt: TGTGCCAGCAGCACGACCGGGACTACCCGACCCGGGGAGCTGTTTTTT

clone_size: .
d_call: .
j_call: TRBJ2-7
v_call: TRBV5-4
cdr3_aa: CASSLVGIPYEQYF
cdr3_nt: TGTGCCAGCAGCTTGGTCGGTATACCCTACGAGCAGTACTTC

clone_size: .
d_call: .
j_call: TRBJ2-5
v_call: TRBV30
cdr3_aa: CAWSGTGAAGETQYF
cdr3_nt: TGTGCCTGGAGTGGTACTGGGGCCGCCGGGGAGACCCAGTACTTC

clone_size: once
d_call: TRBD1
j_call: TRBJ2-5
v_call: TRBV2
cdr3_aa: CASSRDRGQETQYF
cdr3_nt: TGTGCCAGCAGTCGGGACAGGGGGCAAGAGACCCAGTACTTC

clone_size: .
d_call: .
j_call: TRBJ2-6
v_call: TRBV3-1/TRBV3-2
cdr3_aa: CASSQDQASGANVLTF
cdr3_nt: TGTGCCAGCAGCCAAGATCAAGCATCTGGGGCCAACGTCCTGACTTTC

clone_size: .
d_call: .
j_call: TRBJ1-6
v_call: TRBV5-1
cdr3_aa: CASSLRPPSADSPLHF
cdr3_nt: TGCGCCAGCAGCTTGCGGCCACCCTCCGCGGATTCACCCCTCCACTTT